A selection of T cell receptor beta chains follows, all from one sample in a study of T cells in Graves' hyperthyroidism and ophthalmopathy. TCRdb re-analysed the multiplex PCR reads in MiXCR, keeping a single row per CDR3 protein. The sample lists 500,000 to 750,000 distinct CDR3 sequences; approximately 15% were seen once. Sample: blood. The receptors were sampled from a woman aged 18-29 years with Graves' ophthalmopathy. CDR3s include the opening cysteine and the closing phenylalanine or tryptophan. D genes are given only for firm matches. Not every row has a clone size; where given, it reads once, few, many or a size class.

abundance: many; v_gene: TRBV6-1; d_gene: .; j_gene: TRBJ2-6; CDR3aa: CATHSGANVLTF; CDR3nt: TGTGCCACCCACTCTGGGGCCAACGTCCTGACTTTC
abundance: many; v_gene: TRBV3-1; d_gene: .; j_gene: TRBJ1-4; CDR3aa: CASSQGRKDEKLFF; CDR3nt: TGTGCCAGCAGCCAGGGCAGGAAAGATGAAAAACTGTTTTTT
abundance: many; v_gene: TRBV7-6; d_gene: TRBD1; j_gene: TRBJ1-2; CDR3aa: CASSSGTAKNYGYTF; CDR3nt: TGTGCCAGCAGCTCCGGGACAGCTAAGAACTATGGCTACACCTTC
abundance: many; v_gene: TRBV6-5; d_gene: .; j_gene: TRBJ2-7; CDR3aa: CASSYSTGVELYEQYF; CDR3nt: TGTGCCAGCAGTTACTCAACGGGAGTCGAACTCTACGAGCAGTACTTC
abundance: few; v_gene: TRBV19; d_gene: .; j_gene: TRBJ1-1; CDR3aa: CASSMAGGTEAFF; CDR3nt: TGTGCCAGTAGTATGGCCGGGGGCACTGAAGCTTTCTTT
abundance: .; v_gene: TRBV9; d_gene: TRBD1; j_gene: TRBJ1-1; CDR3aa: CASSATTGQRNTEAFF; CDR3nt: TGTGCCAGCAGCGCCACCACGGGACAGCGGAACACTGAAGCTTTCTTT
abundance: few; v_gene: TRBV7-2; d_gene: .; j_gene: TRBJ1-1; CDR3aa: CASSSQVDTEAFF; CDR3nt: TGTGCCAGCAGCTCACAGGTGGACACTGAAGCTTTCTTT
abundance: .; v_gene: TRBV29-1; d_gene: TRBD1; j_gene: TRBJ1-1; CDR3aa: CSAETGSNTEAFF; CDR3nt: TGCAGCGCCGAGACAGGGAGTAACACTGAAGCTTTCTTT
abundance: .; v_gene: TRBV27; d_gene: TRBD2; j_gene: TRBJ2-1; CDR3aa: CADSSLAGVLNEQFF; CDR3nt: TGTGCCGACAGTTCACTAGCGGGAGTTCTCAATGAGCAGTTCTTC
abundance: .; v_gene: TRBV6-1; d_gene: TRBD1; j_gene: TRBJ1-4; CDR3aa: CASSEGQGATNEKLFF; CDR3nt: TGTGCCAGCAGTGAAGGACAGGGAGCAACTAATGAAAAACTGTTTTTT
abundance: .; v_gene: TRBV3-1; d_gene: .; j_gene: TRBJ1-3; CDR3aa: CASSQTLGRLSGNTIYF; CDR3nt: TGTGCCAGCAGCCAAACATTAGGACGGCTCTCTGGAAACACCATATATTTT
abundance: many; v_gene: TRBV6-2/TRBV6-3; d_gene: TRBD2; j_gene: TRBJ2-7; CDR3aa: CASSGRYSDEQYF; CDR3nt: TGTGCCAGTAGCGGGAGGTACTCTGACGAGCAGTACTTC
abundance: few; v_gene: TRBV7-9; d_gene: .; j_gene: TRBJ2-3; CDR3aa: CTDRANRGTDTQYF; CDR3nt: TGTACCGATCGGGCCAACCGAGGCACAGATACGCAGTATTTT
abundance: many; v_gene: TRBV28; d_gene: .; j_gene: TRBJ1-1; CDR3aa: CASSLQRTNTEAFF; CDR3nt: TGTGCCAGCAGTTTACAGAGAACGAACACTGAAGCTTTCTTT
abundance: few; v_gene: TRBV5-1; d_gene: .; j_gene: TRBJ2-4; CDR3aa: CASSLEQGSKNIQYF; CDR3nt: TGCGCCAGCAGCTTGGAGCAGGGATCCAAAAACATTCAGTACTTC
abundance: few; v_gene: TRBV4-1; d_gene: TRBD1; j_gene: TRBJ2-7; CDR3aa: CASSQDWPQGSSWEQYF; CDR3nt: TGCGCCAGCAGCCAAGATTGGCCACAGGGGTCTTCGTGGGAGCAGTACTTC
abundance: many; v_gene: TRBV28; d_gene: .; j_gene: TRBJ2-1; CDR3aa: CASSLQGTRYNEQFF; CDR3nt: TGTGCCAGCAGTTTACAGGGGACGAGGTACAATGAGCAGTTCTTC
abundance: many; v_gene: TRBV29-1; d_gene: TRBD1; j_gene: TRBJ1-1; CDR3aa: CSVDQDRGFGMNTEAFF; CDR3nt: TGCAGCGTTGACCAGGACAGGGGGTTTGGTATGAACACTGAAGCTTTCTTT
abundance: few; v_gene: TRBV9; d_gene: TRBD1; j_gene: TRBJ1-4; CDR3aa: CASSVGGQVNEKLFF; CDR3nt: TGTGCCAGCAGCGTAGGGGGACAGGTTAATGAAAAACTGTTTTTT
abundance: many; v_gene: TRBV2; d_gene: .; j_gene: TRBJ2-3; CDR3aa: CASSGGDTDTQYF; CDR3nt: TGTGCCAGCAGTGGAGGAGACACAGATACGCAGTATTTT
abundance: many; v_gene: TRBV6-1; d_gene: .; j_gene: TRBJ2-1; CDR3aa: CASSASFNEQFF; CDR3nt: TGTGCCAGCAGTGCAAGTTTCAATGAGCAGTTCTTC
abundance: few; v_gene: TRBV9; d_gene: TRBD2; j_gene: TRBJ2-1; CDR3aa: CASSVEIAGEGWGEQSF; CDR3nt: TGTGCCAGCAGCGTAGAGATAGCGGGAGAGGGTTGGGGTGAGCAGTCCTTC
abundance: .; v_gene: TRBV19; d_gene: TRBD1; j_gene: TRBJ2-7; CDR3aa: CASTDRGPYSYEQYF; CDR3nt: TGTGCCAGTACTGACAGGGGGCCCTACTCCTACGAGCAGTACTTC
abundance: .; v_gene: TRBV20-1; d_gene: .; j_gene: TRBJ2-1; CDR3aa: CSARGSGATTYNEQFF; CDR3nt: TGCAGTGCTAGGGGATCAGGGGCCACCACCTACAATGAGCAGTTCTTC
abundance: .; v_gene: TRBV6-1; d_gene: TRBD1; j_gene: TRBJ1-3; CDR3aa: CATRTGEGNTIYF; CDR3nt: TGTGCCACACGGACAGGGGAAGGAAACACCATATATTTT
abundance: many; v_gene: TRBV18; d_gene: .; j_gene: TRBJ2-4; CDR3aa: CASSPPSTPRDIQYF; CDR3nt: TGTGCCAGCTCACCACCGTCCACCCCCAGGGACATTCAGTACTTC
abundance: many; v_gene: TRBV7-9; d_gene: TRBD2; j_gene: TRBJ2-5; CDR3aa: CASSGLVEETQYF; CDR3nt: TGTGCCAGCAGCGGACTAGTGGAAGAGACCCAGTACTTC
abundance: .; v_gene: TRBV24-1; d_gene: .; j_gene: TRBJ1-5; CDR3aa: CATSGRGVNQPQHF; CDR3nt: TGTGCCACCAGTGGAAGGGGCGTAAATCAGCCCCAGCATTTT
abundance: few; v_gene: TRBV30; d_gene: TRBD2; j_gene: TRBJ2-5; CDR3aa: CAWMLAGGPVEETQYF; CDR3nt: TGTGCCTGGATGCTAGCGGGAGGGCCGGTCGAGGAGACCCAGTACTTC
abundance: .; v_gene: TRBV5-5; d_gene: .; j_gene: TRBJ1-1; CDR3aa: CASSFVPKEAFF; CDR3nt: TGTGCCAGCAGCTTCGTTCCGAAGGAAGCTTTCTTT
abundance: many; v_gene: TRBV2; d_gene: .; j_gene: TRBJ2-5; CDR3aa: CASSDRRETQYF; CDR3nt: TGTGCCAGCAGTGACAGGCGGGAGACCCAGTACTTC
abundance: few; v_gene: TRBV12-3/TRBV12-4; d_gene: TRBD1; j_gene: TRBJ1-6; CDR3aa: CASSLKRQGLNSPLHF; CDR3nt: TGTGCCAGCAGCCTGAAAAGACAGGGCCTAAATTCACCCCTCCACTTT
abundance: many; v_gene: TRBV12-3/TRBV12-4; d_gene: TRBD1; j_gene: TRBJ2-3; CDR3aa: CASTLEGTGFTDTQYF; CDR3nt: TGTGCCAGCACCCTGGAGGGGACAGGGTTTACAGATACGCAGTATTTT
abundance: .; v_gene: TRBV19; d_gene: TRBD1; j_gene: TRBJ1-2; CDR3aa: CASSPSLGQVLGYTF; CDR3nt: TGTGCCAGTAGTCCGAGCCTGGGACAGGTACTTGGCTACACCTTC
abundance: many; v_gene: TRBV12-3/TRBV12-4; d_gene: .; j_gene: TRBJ2-7; CDR3aa: CASSIGAIQTYEQYF; CDR3nt: TGTGCCAGCTCTATTGGGGCAATCCAAACCTACGAGCAGTACTTC
abundance: .; v_gene: TRBV9; d_gene: .; j_gene: TRBJ2-7; CDR3aa: CASSVSPMGPYEQYF; CDR3nt: TGTGCCAGCAGCGTAAGCCCCATGGGCCCCTACGAGCAGTACTTC
abundance: once; v_gene: TRBV7-2; d_gene: .; j_gene: TRBJ2-1; CDR3aa: CASSLWEAESHEQFF; CDR3nt: TGTGCCAGCAGCTTATGGGAGGCGGAGAGCCATGAGCAGTTCTTC